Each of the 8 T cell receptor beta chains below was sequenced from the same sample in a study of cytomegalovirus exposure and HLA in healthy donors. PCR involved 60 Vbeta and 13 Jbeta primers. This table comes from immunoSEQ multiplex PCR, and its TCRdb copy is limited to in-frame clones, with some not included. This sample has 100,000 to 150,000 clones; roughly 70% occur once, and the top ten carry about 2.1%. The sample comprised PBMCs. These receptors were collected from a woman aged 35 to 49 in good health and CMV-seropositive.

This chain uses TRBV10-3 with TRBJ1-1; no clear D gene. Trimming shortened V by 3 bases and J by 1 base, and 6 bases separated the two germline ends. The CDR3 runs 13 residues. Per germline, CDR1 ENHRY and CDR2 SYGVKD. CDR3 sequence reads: CAISDAGNTEAFF. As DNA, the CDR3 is TGTGCCATCAGTGACGCGGGGAACACTGAAGCTTTCTTT.

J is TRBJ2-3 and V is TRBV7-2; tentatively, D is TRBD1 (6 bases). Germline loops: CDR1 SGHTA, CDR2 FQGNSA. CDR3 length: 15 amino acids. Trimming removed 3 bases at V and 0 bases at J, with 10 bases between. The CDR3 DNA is TGTGCCAGCAGCTTCAGGGGTAGTAGCACAGATACGCAGTATTTT. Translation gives CASSFRGSSTDTQYF.

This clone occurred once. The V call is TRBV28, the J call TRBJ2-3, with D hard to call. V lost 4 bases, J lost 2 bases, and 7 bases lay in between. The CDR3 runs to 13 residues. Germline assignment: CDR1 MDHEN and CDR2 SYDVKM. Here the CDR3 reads CASSSPPTDTQYF. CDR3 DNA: TGTGCCAGCAGTTCCCCTCCCACAGATACGCAGTATTTT. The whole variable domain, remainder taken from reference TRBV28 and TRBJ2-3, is DVKVTQSSRYLVKRTGEKVFLECVQDMDHENMFWYRQDPGLGLRLIYFSYDVKMKEKGDIPEGYSVSREKKERFSLILESASTNQTSMYLCASSSPPTDTQYFGPGTRLTVL.

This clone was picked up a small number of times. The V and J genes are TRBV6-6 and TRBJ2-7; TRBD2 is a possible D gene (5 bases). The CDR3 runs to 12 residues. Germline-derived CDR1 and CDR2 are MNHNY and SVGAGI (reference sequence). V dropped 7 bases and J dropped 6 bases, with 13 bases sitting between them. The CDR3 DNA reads TGTGCCAGCACTCGGACTTTGGGCGAGCAGTACTTC. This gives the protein CASTRTLGEQYF.

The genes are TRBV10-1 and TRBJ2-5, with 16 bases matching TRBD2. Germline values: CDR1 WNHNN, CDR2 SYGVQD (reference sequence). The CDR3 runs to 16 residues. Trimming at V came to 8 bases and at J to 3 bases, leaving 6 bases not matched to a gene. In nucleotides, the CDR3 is TGCGCCAGCGGGACTAGCGGGGGGGCCAGTGAAGAGACCCAGTACTTC. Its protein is CASGTSGGASEETQYF.

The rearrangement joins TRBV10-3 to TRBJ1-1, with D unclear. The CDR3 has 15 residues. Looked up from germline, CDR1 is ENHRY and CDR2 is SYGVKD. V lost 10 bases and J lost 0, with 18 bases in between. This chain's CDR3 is CASIQSWAVNTEAFF. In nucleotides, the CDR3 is TGTGCCAGCATTCAATCCTGGGCAGTGAACACTGAAGCTTTCTTT.

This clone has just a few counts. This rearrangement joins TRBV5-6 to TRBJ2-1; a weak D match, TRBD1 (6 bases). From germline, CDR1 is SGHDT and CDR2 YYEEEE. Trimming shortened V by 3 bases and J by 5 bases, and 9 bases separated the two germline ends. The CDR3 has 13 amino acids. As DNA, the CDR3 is TGTGCCAGCAGCTCAAGACAGGACAATGAGCAGTTCTTC. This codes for CASSSRQDNEQFF.

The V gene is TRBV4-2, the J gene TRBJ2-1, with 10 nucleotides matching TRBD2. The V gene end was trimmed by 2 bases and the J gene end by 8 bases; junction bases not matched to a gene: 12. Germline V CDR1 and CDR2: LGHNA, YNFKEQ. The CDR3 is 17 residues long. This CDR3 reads CASSQSMSGRVRYEQFF. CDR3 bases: TGTGCCAGCAGCCAATCTATGAGCGGGAGGGTTAGGTATGAGCAGTTCTTC.